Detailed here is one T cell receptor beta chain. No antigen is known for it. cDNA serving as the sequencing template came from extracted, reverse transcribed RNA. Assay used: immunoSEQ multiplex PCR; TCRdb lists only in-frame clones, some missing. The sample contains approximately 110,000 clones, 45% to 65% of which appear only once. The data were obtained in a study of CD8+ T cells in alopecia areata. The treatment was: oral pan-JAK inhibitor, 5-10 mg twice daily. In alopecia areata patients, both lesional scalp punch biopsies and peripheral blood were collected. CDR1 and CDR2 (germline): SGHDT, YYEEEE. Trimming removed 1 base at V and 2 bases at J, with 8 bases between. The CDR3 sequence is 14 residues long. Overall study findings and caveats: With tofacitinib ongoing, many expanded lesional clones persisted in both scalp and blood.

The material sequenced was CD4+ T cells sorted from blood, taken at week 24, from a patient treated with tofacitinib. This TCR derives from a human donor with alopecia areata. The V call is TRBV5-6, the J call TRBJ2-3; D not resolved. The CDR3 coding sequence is TGTGCCAGCAGCTTGAAGGCGTACACAGATACGCAGTATTTT. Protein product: CASSLKAYTDTQYF.